A selection of T cell receptor beta chains follows, all from one sample in a study of T-cell memory formation after mild COVID-19. TCRdb redid the calling of the 5' RACE reads with MiXCR, one entry per CDR3 protein. The table has roughly 300,000 distinct CDR3 sequences, roughly 8.2% seen once. The sequencing sample was made of PBMCs or a T cell subset sorted from them (not recorded which). Source of these receptors: a man between 18 and 29 years old who had mild COVID-19 (a few samples of this study predate the infection). Cell type and time point are not known. CDR3s include the opening cysteine and the closing phenylalanine or tryptophan. Fields, in order: clone size, J gene, V gene, D gene, CDR3 DNA, CDR3 protein. The D gene is left open where the match is weak. Clone size is not always given. Where it is, it says once, few, many or a class for expanded clones.

many | TRBJ2-4 | TRBV5-1 | TRBD2 | TGCGCCAGCAGCGACGGACTAGCGACTAACATTCAGTACTTC | CASSDGLATNIQYF
- | TRBJ2-1 | TRBV18 | - | TGTGCCAGCTCACCCCTAGGGGGGAACAATGAGCAGTTCTTC | CASSPLGGNNEQFF
many | TRBJ2-5 | TRBV3-1 | TRBD2 | TGTGCCAGCAGCCAAGGGCTAGCGGGGACTGCTCAAGAGACCCAGTACTTC | CASSQGLAGTAQETQYF
- | TRBJ2-1 | TRBV6-6 | TRBD1 | TGTGCCAGCAGTTACCCTGACAGGGGCAATGAGCAGTTCTTC | CASSYPDRGNEQFF
- | TRBJ2-3 | TRBV7-2 | - | TGTGCCAGCAGCCCATTCCAGGTAGCAGCAAACACAGATACGCAGTATTTT | CASSPFQVAANTDTQYF
few | TRBJ1-2 | TRBV5-1 | - | TGCGCCAGCAGCGATCCCTCAAGAACTAACTATGGCTACACCTTC | CASSDPSRTNYGYTF
few | TRBJ1-2 | TRBV4-1 | - | TGCGCCAGCGGATCGGAGGGGGAGGGCTATGGCTACACCTTC | CASGSEGEGYGYTF
- | TRBJ1-2 | TRBV14 | - | TGTGCCAGCAGCCAAAGCAAGAAACAGGGCTTCTATGGCTACACCTTC | CASSQSKKQGFYGYTF
- | TRBJ2-3 | TRBV7-9 | - | TGTGCCAGCCGAGGGGTGCAGAGCTACACAGATACGCAGTATTTT | CASRGVQSYTDTQYF
few | TRBJ1-2 | TRBV18 | TRBD1 | TGTGCCAGCCTTGGGGACAGCGGTCCCTCTGGCTACACCTTC | CASLGDSGPSGYTF
few | TRBJ2-7 | TRBV7-9 | TRBD1 | TGTGCCAGCAGCTCGGGACAGGGGGCCGCCTACGAGCAGTACTTC | CASSSGQGAAYEQYF
- | TRBJ1-4 | TRBV20-1 | - | TGCAGTGCTGCACGGACAAGTTCTAATGAAAAACTGTTTTTT | CSAARTSSNEKLFF
- | TRBJ2-3 | TRBV7-3 | - | TGTGCCAGCAGCTTATCCCCAGGGCCTAGGACAAGTACGCAGTATTTT | CASSLSPGPRTSTQYF
- | TRBJ2-5 | TRBV10-3 | - | TGTGCCATCACGCCCACAGGGAATGAGACCCAGTACTTC | CAITPTGNETQYF
few | TRBJ2-1 | TRBV5-4 | - | TGTGCCAGCAGCTTGGTGGAATACAATGAGCAGTTCTTC | CASSLVEYNEQFF
many | TRBJ2-1 | TRBV7-9 | TRBD1 | TGTGCCAGCAGCTTAGTGTGGACAGGGGGCCACAATGAGCAGTTCTTC | CASSLVWTGGHNEQFF
few | TRBJ2-7 | TRBV7-2 | TRBD1 | TGTGCCAGCAGCTTAGGATGGACAGGGAACTACGAGCAGTACTTC | CASSLGWTGNYEQYF
- | TRBJ2-1 | TRBV5-1 | TRBD1 | TGCGCCAGCAGCTTGGTTTACAGGGGACCCTACAATGAGCAGTTCTTC | CASSLVYRGPYNEQFF
many | TRBJ2-1 | TRBV7-2 | - | TGTGCCAGCAGCAAGGACTATTACAATGAGCAGTTCTTC | CASSKDYYNEQFF
- | TRBJ2-3 | TRBV4-1 | TRBD2 | TGCGCCAGCAGCCAAGTGGGTAGCGGGGGAGATACGCAGTATTTT | CASSQVGSGGDTQYF
few | TRBJ2-1 | TRBV4-1 | TRBD2 | TGCGCCAGCAGCCAAGATCTGGGACTAGTTGTTGAGCAGTTCTTC | CASSQDLGLVVEQFF
many | TRBJ1-1 | TRBV5-6 | - | TGTGCCAGCAGCTTCGTGACCGTGGGCCAAGCTTTCTTT | CASSFVTVGQAFF
few | TRBJ1-1 | TRBV6-5 | - | TGTGCCAGCAGTCACCGGGTGAACACTGAAGCTTTCTTT | CASSHRVNTEAFF
- | TRBJ1-1 | TRBV10-3 | - | TGTGCCATCAGTGGCCAGACGGGGGGTGACACTGAAGCTTTCTTT | CAISGQTGGDTEAFF
few | TRBJ2-7 | TRBV5-1 | - | TGCGCCAGCAGCGCCTCACCCCCGGACAACCCCTACGAGCAGTACTTC | CASSASPPDNPYEQYF
few | TRBJ2-7 | TRBV11-2 | TRBD1 | TGTGCCAGCAGCTTTCTTCGCGGACAGGGTCCGTACGAGCAGTACTTC | CASSFLRGQGPYEQYF
- | TRBJ1-2 | TRBV5-1 | - | TGCGCCAGCAGCTCTGACGGCAACTGGGATGGCTACACCTTC | CASSSDGNWDGYTF
few | TRBJ1-6 | TRBV6-5 | - | TGTGCCAGCAGTTTAATAGACTCACCCCTCCACTTT | CASSLIDSPLHF
- | TRBJ1-6 | TRBV3-1 | - | TGTGCCAGCGGGAGCACCAATAATTCACCCCTCCACTTT | CASGSTNNSPLHF
few | TRBJ2-2 | TRBV6-2/TRBV6-3 | - | TGTGCCAGCAGCGCCACGGCTGGGAGCGGAGGGGAGCTGTTTTTT | CASSATAGSGGELFF
- | TRBJ2-3 | TRBV7-8 | - | TGTGCCAGCAGCTTAGTCCAGCGGCCTAGCACAGATACGCAGTATTTT | CASSLVQRPSTDTQYF
- | TRBJ2-3 | TRBV6-1 | - | TGTGCCAGCAGTTACAAACCGGGCACAGATACGCAGTATTTT | CASSYKPGTDTQYF
many | TRBJ2-3 | TRBV18 | TRBD2 | TGTGCCAGCTCACCTAGACTAGCGGGGAACACAGATACGCAGTATTTT | CASSPRLAGNTDTQYF
- | TRBJ2-3 | TRBV28 | - | TGTGCCAGCAGTTTAGCGGGGTCGGGCACAGATACGCAGTATTTT | CASSLAGSGTDTQYF
few | TRBJ2-1 | TRBV15 | - | TGTGCCACCAGCAGAGATAGTATCACTAGGGATGAGCAGTTCTTC | CATSRDSITRDEQFF
few | TRBJ1-1 | TRBV18 | - | TGTGCCAGCTCACCTGACTTAGGCGGGGGCACTGAAGCTTTCTTT | CASSPDLGGGTEAFF
- | TRBJ2-1 | TRBV5-1 | TRBD2 | TGCGCCAGCAGCCCCGGGACTAGCGGGGTCTATGAGCAGTTCTTC | CASSPGTSGVYEQFF
many | TRBJ2-6 | TRBV6-4 | - | TGTGCCAGCAGTGACTCCAGCTCTGGGGCCAACGTCCTGACTTTC | CASSDSSSGANVLTF
few | TRBJ2-2 | TRBV12-3/TRBV12-4 | - | TGTGCCAGCAGTCAGGGGTATTACGGGGAGCTGTTTTTT | CASSQGYYGELFF
- | TRBJ1-5 | TRBV7-6 | - | TGTGCCAGCAGCTTACAACAGGCTGATCAGCCCCAGCATTTT | CASSLQQADQPQHF
many | TRBJ1-2 | TRBV5-1 | - | TGCGCCAGCAGCTTCCTAGAGGGCGGCTACACCTTC | CASSFLEGGYTF
few | TRBJ1-1 | TRBV10-3 | - | TGTGCCTCGGCGGACACGCAGAACACTGAAGCTTTCTTT | CASADTQNTEAFF
many | TRBJ1-1 | TRBV9 | - | TGTGCCAGCAGCGCCGGTGAAAAGTTCATGAACACTGAAGCTTTCTTT | CASSAGEKFMNTEAFF
few | TRBJ1-6 | TRBV20-1 | - | TGCAGTGCCCCCGGTTCACCCCTCCACTTT | CSAPGSPLHF
- | TRBJ2-2 | TRBV28 | TRBD1 | TGTGCCAGCAGTTTCAACAGGGGGCGCCCCGGGGAGCTGTTTTTT | CASSFNRGRPGELFF
- | TRBJ1-1 | TRBV6-6 | - | TGTGCCAGCAGTCAGGACTTCACTGAAGCTTTCTTT | CASSQDFTEAFF
few | TRBJ1-5 | TRBV29-1 | - | TGCAGTGTCACCCCATCCGTTGGGCAGCCCCAGCATTTT | CSVTPSVGQPQHF
- | TRBJ2-1 | TRBV10-3 | TRBD1 | TGTGCCATCCCTGGCGACAGGGCCCATGAGCAGTTCTTC | CAIPGDRAHEQFF
- | TRBJ2-1 | TRBV12-3/TRBV12-4 | TRBD1 | TGTGCCAGCAGAGAACAGAGGCAGGGGGCATACAATGAGCAGTTCTTC | CASREQRQGAYNEQFF
- | TRBJ1-4 | TRBV5-1 | - | TGCGCCAGCAGCTTGGACCCGAGAGGTGAAAAACTGTTTTTT | CASSLDPRGEKLFF
few | TRBJ2-5 | TRBV7-2 | - | TGTGCCAGCAGCTTAACCGAGCTCCAGACCCAGTACTTC | CASSLTELQTQYF
once | TRBJ2-3 | TRBV12-3/TRBV12-4 | - | TGTGCCAGCAGTCCCCAGTGGGCCGGCACAGATACGCAGTATTTT | CASSPQWAGTDTQYF
- | TRBJ1-2 | TRBV10-2 | - | TGCGCCAGCAGTGAGAGGGGGGATGGCTACACCTTC | CASSERGDGYTF
few | TRBJ2-2 | TRBV7-2 | TRBD2 | TGTGCCAGCAGCTTATTTTGGCGGGGGAAAAATCCCGGGGAGCTGTTTTTT | CASSLFWRGKNPGELFF
- | TRBJ2-7 | TRBV6-2/TRBV6-3 | - | TGTGCCAGCAGTTACTCGATCGGATCCTCCTACGAGCAGTACTTC | CASSYSIGSSYEQYF
few | TRBJ2-3 | TRBV7-2 | TRBD2 | TGTGCCAGCAGTCCTAGCGGGGGGGCTGAAGATACGCAGTATTTT | CASSPSGGAEDTQYF
- | TRBJ1-5 | TRBV25-1 | TRBD1 | TGTGCCAGCAGTGTAACAGGGGTTGGTCAGCCCCAGCATTTT | CASSVTGVGQPQHF
- | TRBJ2-7 | TRBV12-3/TRBV12-4 | - | TGTGCCAGCAGTTCCCCCCGGGAGCAGTACTTC | CASSSPREQYF
few | TRBJ2-2 | TRBV5-1 | TRBD1 | TGCGCCAGCAGCAGGGGGCAACGTCGCAACACCGGGGAGCTGTTTTTT | CASSRGQRRNTGELFF